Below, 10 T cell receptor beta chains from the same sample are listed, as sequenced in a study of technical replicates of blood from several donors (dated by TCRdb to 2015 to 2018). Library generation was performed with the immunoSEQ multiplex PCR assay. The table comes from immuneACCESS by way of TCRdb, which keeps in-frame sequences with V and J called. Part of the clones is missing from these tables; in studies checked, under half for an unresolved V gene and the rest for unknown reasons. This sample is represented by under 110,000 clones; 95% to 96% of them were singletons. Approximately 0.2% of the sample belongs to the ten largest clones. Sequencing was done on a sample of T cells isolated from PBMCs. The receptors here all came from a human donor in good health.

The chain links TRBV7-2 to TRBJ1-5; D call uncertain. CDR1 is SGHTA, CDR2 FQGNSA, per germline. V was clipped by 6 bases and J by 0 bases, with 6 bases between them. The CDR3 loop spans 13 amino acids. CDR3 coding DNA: TGTGCCAGCAGTGTATATAGCAATCAGCCCCAGCATTTT. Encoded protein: CASSVYSNQPQHF. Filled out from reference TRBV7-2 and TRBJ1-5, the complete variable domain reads GAGVSQSPSNKVTEKGKDVELRCDPISGHTALYWYRQSLGQGLEFLIYFQGNSAPDKSGLPSDRFSAERTGGSVSTLTIQRTQQEDSAVYLCASSVYSNQPQHFGDGTRLSIL.

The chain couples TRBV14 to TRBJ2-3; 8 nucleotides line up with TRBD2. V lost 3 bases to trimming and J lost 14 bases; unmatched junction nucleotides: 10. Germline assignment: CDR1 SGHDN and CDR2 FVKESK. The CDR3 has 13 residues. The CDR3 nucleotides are TGTGCCAGCAGCCAGGTCGGGGGGGCAACGGCGTATTTT. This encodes CASSQVGGATAYF.

The CDR3 DNA reads as TGTGCCAGCAGATGGACAGGGGGCAGCGCTGAAGCTTTCTTT. This sequence encodes CASRWTGGSAEAFF. The chain links TRBV28 to TRBJ1-1, with 11 bases identical to TRBD1. J was trimmed by 6 bases and V by 6 bases; bases with no gene match: 6. Looked up from germline, CDR1 is MDHEN and CDR2 is SYDVKM. CDR3 length: 14 residues.

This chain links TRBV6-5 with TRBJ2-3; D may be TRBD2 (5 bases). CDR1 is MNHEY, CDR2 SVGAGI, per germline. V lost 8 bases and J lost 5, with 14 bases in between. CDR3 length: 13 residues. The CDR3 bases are TGTGCCAGCCAGCTACGGGGTAGAGATACGCAGTATTTT. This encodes CASQLRGRDTQYF.

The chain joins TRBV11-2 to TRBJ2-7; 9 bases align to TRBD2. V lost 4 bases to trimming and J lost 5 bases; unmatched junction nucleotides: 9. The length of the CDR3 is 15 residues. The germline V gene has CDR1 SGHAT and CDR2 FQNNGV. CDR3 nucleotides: TGTGCCAGCAGCTCTACCGGGACTAGCTTCGACGAGCAGTACTTC. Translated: CASSSTGTSFDEQYF.

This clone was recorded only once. CDR3 in amino acids: CASSSRVGGIFYGYTF. The CDR3 region has the DNA TGTGCCAGCAGTTCTCGGGTTGGGGGGATTTTCTATGGCTACACCTTC. The gene calls are TRBV28 and TRBJ1-2; D possibly corresponds to TRBD1 (5 bases). CDR1 is MDHEN, CDR2 SYDVKM, per germline. Trimming cost V 4 bases and J 4 bases, with 19 bases left between them. CDR3 size: 16 residues.

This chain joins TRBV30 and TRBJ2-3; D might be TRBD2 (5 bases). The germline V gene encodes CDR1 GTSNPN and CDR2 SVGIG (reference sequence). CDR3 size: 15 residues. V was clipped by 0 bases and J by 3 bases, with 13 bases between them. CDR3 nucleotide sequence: TGTGCCTGGAGTGTATTAGACCGGGGTACAGATACGCAGTATTTT. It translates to CAWSVLDRGTDTQYF. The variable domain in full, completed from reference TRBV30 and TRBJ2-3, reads SQTIHQWPATLVQPVGSPLSLECTVEGTSNPNLYWYRQAAGRGLQLLFYSVGIGQISSEVPQNLSASRPQDRQFILSSKKLLLSDSGFYLCAWSVLDRGTDTQYFGPGTRLTVL.

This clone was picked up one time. The CDR3 DNA is TGTGCCAGCAGCCAAGATAGCGGGGGGGCATACGAGCAGTACTTC. It yields the protein CASSQDSGGAYEQYF. The V call is TRBV4-2, the J call TRBJ2-7; the match to TRBD2 covers 11 bases. V lost 0 bases to trimming and J lost 4 bases; unmatched junction nucleotides: 2. The germline V gene encodes CDR1 LGHNA and CDR2 YNFKEQ. The CDR3 runs to 15 residues.

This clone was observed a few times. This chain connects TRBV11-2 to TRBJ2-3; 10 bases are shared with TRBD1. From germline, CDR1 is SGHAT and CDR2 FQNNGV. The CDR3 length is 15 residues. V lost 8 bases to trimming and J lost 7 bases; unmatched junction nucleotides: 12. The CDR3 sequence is CASRDIRGQGHTQYF. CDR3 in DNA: TGTGCCAGCCGGGATATAAGGGGACAGGGGCATACGCAGTATTTT. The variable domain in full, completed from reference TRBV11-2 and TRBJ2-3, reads EAGVAQSPRYKIIEKRQSVAFWCNPISGHATLYWYQQILGQGPKLLIQFQNNGVVDDSQLPKDRFSAERLKGVDSTLKIQPAKLEDSAVYLCASRDIRGQGHTQYFGPGTRLTVL.

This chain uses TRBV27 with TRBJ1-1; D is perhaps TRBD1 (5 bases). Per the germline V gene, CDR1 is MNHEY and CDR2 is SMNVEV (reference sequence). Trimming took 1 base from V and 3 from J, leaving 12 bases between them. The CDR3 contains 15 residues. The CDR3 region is CASSLYQGGDTEAFF. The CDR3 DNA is TGTGCCAGCAGTTTATATCAGGGAGGTGACACTGAAGCTTTCTTT.